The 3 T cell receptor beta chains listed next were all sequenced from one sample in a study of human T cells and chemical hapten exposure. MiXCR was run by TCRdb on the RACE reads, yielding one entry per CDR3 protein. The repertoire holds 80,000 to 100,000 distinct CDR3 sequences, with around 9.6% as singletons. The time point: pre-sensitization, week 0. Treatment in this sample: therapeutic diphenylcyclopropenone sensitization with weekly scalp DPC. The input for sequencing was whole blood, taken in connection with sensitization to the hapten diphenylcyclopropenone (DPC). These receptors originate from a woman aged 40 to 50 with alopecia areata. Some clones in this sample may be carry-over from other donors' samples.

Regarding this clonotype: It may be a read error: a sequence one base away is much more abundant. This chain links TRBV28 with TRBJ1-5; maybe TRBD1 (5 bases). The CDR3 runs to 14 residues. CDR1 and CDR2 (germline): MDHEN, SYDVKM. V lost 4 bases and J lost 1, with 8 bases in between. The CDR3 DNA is TGTGCCAGCAGTTCCGGGGGGAGCAATCAGCCCCAGCATTTT. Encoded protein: CASSSGGSNQPQHF. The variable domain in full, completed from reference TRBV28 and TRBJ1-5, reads DVKVTQSSRYLVKRTGEKVFLECVQDMDHENMFWYRQDPGLGLRLIYFSYDVKMKEKGDIPEGYSVSREKKERFSLILESASTNQTSMYLCASSSGGSNQPQHFGDGTRLSIL.

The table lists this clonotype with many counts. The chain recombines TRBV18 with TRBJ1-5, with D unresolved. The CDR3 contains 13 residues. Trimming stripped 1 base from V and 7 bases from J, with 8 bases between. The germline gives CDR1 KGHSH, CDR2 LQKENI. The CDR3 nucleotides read TGTGCCAGCTCACCACTCTCGGACCAGCCCCAGCATTTT. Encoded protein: CASSPLSDQPQHF.

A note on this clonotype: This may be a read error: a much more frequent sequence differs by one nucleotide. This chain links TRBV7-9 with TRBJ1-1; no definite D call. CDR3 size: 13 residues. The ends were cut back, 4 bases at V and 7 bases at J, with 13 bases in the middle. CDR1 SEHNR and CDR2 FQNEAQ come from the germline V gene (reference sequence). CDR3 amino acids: CASSSSGSDEAFF. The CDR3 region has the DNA TGTGCCAGCAGCTCCTCGGGGTCTGATGAAGCTTTCTTT. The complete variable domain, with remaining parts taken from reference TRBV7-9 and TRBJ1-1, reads DTGVSQNPRHKITKRGQNVTFRCDPISEHNRLYWYRQTLGQGPEFLTYFQNEAQLEKSRLLSDRFSAERPKGSFSTLEIQRTEQGDSAMYLCASSSSGSDEAFFGQGTRLTVV.